The clone carrying this T cell receptor beta chain was counted ten times or more. These data are taken from a study of regulatory T cells in long-lasting Graves disease. Construction of the TCR beta libraries employed iRepertoire HTBI primers in conjunction with Arm-PCR of CDR3 regions. TCRdb independently ran MiXCR on the multiplex PCR reads; one entry per CDR3 protein. Among around 450,000 distinct CDR3 sequences, approximately 15% were seen once, and the ten largest hold about 7.8%. Noted time point: newly diagnosed GD, antithyroid drugs for less than 3 months. Construction of the TCR library relied on RNA isolated from PBMCs. This CDR3 has 13 residues. Germline lookup yields CDR1 GTSNPN and CDR2 SVGIG (reference sequence). V was clipped by 0 bases and J by 7 bases, with 12 bases between them. These data also formed part of another study, on T cells in Graves' hyperthyroidism and ophthalmopathy.

The rearrangement joins TRBV30 to TRBJ1-1; D unresolved. The sequenced sample was peripheral blood mononuclear cells (PBMCs), obtained at new diagnosis, from a patient treated with antithyroid drugs. The sequence was obtained from a woman aged 40-49 years with Graves disease. The CDR3 is CAWSVGSALEAFF. In DNA, the CDR3 is TGTGCCTGGAGTGTAGGTTCCGCTCTTGAAGCTTTCTTT. The full variable domain, its missing parts supplied by reference TRBV30 and TRBJ1-1, is SQTIHQWPATLVQPVGSPLSLECTVEGTSNPNLYWYRQAAGRGLQLLFYSVGIGQISSEVPQNLSASRPQDRQFILSSKKLLLSDSGFYLCAWSVGSALEAFFGQGTRLTVV.